Reported below is one T cell receptor beta chain. The antigen remains unidentified. This record comes from a study of T cells in localized non-small cell lung cancer. Study findings and constraints: Because only a single region of the tumor was sequenced, heterogeneity remains possible. Uninvolved neighboring lung showed the greatest T cell clonality, exceeding tumor.

Germline V CDR1 and CDR2: SGHRS, YFSETQ. This CDR3 contains 16 residues. Between the trimmed V and J ends, which lost 0 bases and 2 bases, there was a span of 12 bases. Measured with immunoSEQ multiplex PCR; TCRdb has only the in-frame clones, and not every one. The top ten clones hold about 15% of a sample with 50,000 to 55,000 clones, roughly 83% of them seen once. The receptor's source is a man aged 40 to 70 with stage III lung adenocarcinoma. Sequenced here: peripheral blood mononuclear cells, sampled before any cancer treatment. V is TRBV5-1 and J is TRBJ2-1; D is uncertain. This CDR3 is CASSLDPAPAYNEQFF. DNA for the CDR3: TGCGCCAGCAGCTTGGATCCCGCGCCTGCCTACAATGAGCAGTTCTTC.